This TCR beta chain was documented in a study of T cells after yellow fever vaccination. The wider study: Each low-cell-number fraction was prepared by means of SMART-Seq v4 Ultra Low Input. Study-wide points: Weaker overall was a secondary response that nonetheless peaked faster, on day 5 versus 15.

Concerning this clonotype itself: The target antigen is unknown.

TCRdb redid the calling of the 5' RACE reads with MiXCR, one entry per CDR3 protein. Here the sample spans 300,000 to 400,000 distinct CDR3 sequences, 8.5% to 10% being singletons. This specimen was PBMCs, taken on the day of the first yellow fever vaccination. The sequence came from a man aged 18 to 30 who received the YFV17D yellow fever vaccine.

Here the CDR3 reads CSASDRAARLYF. CDR3 DNA: TGCAGTGCCTCCGACAGGGCCGCTCGTTTGTATTTT. The chain has TRBV20-1 and TRBJ2-3, with TRBD1 identical over 7 bases. Per the germline V gene, CDR1 is DFQATT and CDR2 is SNEGSKA (reference sequence). Losses at the gene ends were 6 bases for V and 14 bases for J; bases not matched to a gene: 14. The CDR3 extends over 12 amino acids.